Listed below are T cell receptor beta chains from one sample, sequenced in a study of control samples from healthy donors and cancer patients. The data were produced by immunoSEQ multiplex PCR, yet TCRdb's version contains in-frame clones alone and is incomplete. Of over 150,000 clones listed, 75% to 95% are singletons. Sequencing used blood. The receptors originated from a woman aged 40 to 50 in good health. CDR3s include the opening cysteine and the closing phenylalanine or tryptophan. The D gene is left open where the match is weak. Only part of the rows carry a size: once, few, many, or a class if the clone is expanded.

cdr3_nt cdr3_aa j_call clone_size v_call d_call
TGTGCCAGCAGTAGGGCTGGGGAGCTGTTTTTT CASSRAGELFF TRBJ2-2 NA TRBV2 NA
TGTGCCAGCTCGTCTGCAGGGAATGTATATTCACCCCTCCACTTT CASSSAGNVYSPLHF TRBJ1-6 NA TRBV18 NA
TGTGCCAGCAGTTACGGCAGGGGTGGCAATCAGCCCCAGCATTTT CASSYGRGGNQPQHF TRBJ1-5 once TRBV6-5 NA
TGTGCCAGCAGCCTACAGGGGGCCGTGAACACTGAAGCTTTCTTT CASSLQGAVNTEAFF TRBJ1-1 once TRBV9 TRBD1
TGCAGCACCTTAGGGGGTACAGGGGGAGAGCAGTACTTC CSTLGGTGGEQYF TRBJ2-7 NA TRBV29-1 TRBD1
TGCGCCAGCAGCCAGGAACTCGACAGGGGGAACTATGGCTACACCTTC CASSQELDRGNYGYTF TRBJ1-2 NA TRBV4-1 TRBD1
TGTGCCAGCACCCTCGAGGGTAGCGGATCACCCCTCCACTTT CASTLEGSGSPLHF TRBJ1-6 few TRBV6-6 NA
TGTGCCAGCACCCAGGGGAGGGGACAGGGGAATATTGAGGGTGAAAAACTGTTTTTT CASTQGRGQGNIEGEKLFF TRBJ1-4 NA TRBV11-2 TRBD1
TGTGCCAGCAGTTCATACGGGGGCACCTACAATGAGCAGTTCTTC CASSSYGGTYNEQFF TRBJ2-1 NA TRBV6-2/TRBV6-3 NA
TGTGCCAGCAGTGAAGCATACCCAGATACGCAGTATTTT CASSEAYPDTQYF TRBJ2-3 NA TRBV6-1 NA
TGTGCCAGCAGCCAAAATCCAACTTCCGGGACAGAAACCTATGGCTACACCTTC CASSQNPTSGTETYGYTF TRBJ1-2 NA TRBV3-1/TRBV3-2 TRBD1
TGTGCCAGTAGTGGCCCAGGGGGCGGGGAGACCCAGTACTTC CASSGPGGGETQYF TRBJ2-5 NA TRBV19 TRBD1
TGTGCCAGCAGGCCCCTTTACTCGGGAAACACCATATATTTT CASRPLYSGNTIYF TRBJ1-3 NA TRBV25-1 NA
TGTGCCATCACCTCAACTAGCGGGGGGGCCGGGGATACGCAGTATTTT CAITSTSGGAGDTQYF TRBJ2-3 NA TRBV10-3 TRBD2
TGCGCCAGCAGCTTACGAAGCAGGGATTTCTATTCACCCCTCCACTTT CASSLRSRDFYSPLHF TRBJ1-6 NA TRBV5-1 NA
TGTGCCAGTAGTACTTCAGGGACAGGGCCAAATTTTTATGGCTACACCTTC CASSTSGTGPNFYGYTF TRBJ1-2 NA TRBV19 TRBD1
TGTGCCAGCAGCCAGGCGGGAGTGCGGACTGAAGCTTTCTTT CASSQAGVRTEAFF TRBJ1-1 NA TRBV7-9 NA
TGTGCCAGCAGTTTAAAGTCAGGCACTGAAGCTTTCTTT CASSLKSGTEAFF TRBJ1-1 NA TRBV12-3/TRBV12-4 NA
TGCAGCGCCCCCGTTGCAGGGGATGACTATGGCTACACCTTC CSAPVAGDDYGYTF TRBJ1-2 NA TRBV29-1 NA
TGCGCCAGCAGCTTAGAAGGCCCCAATCAGCCCCAGCATTTT CASSLEGPNQPQHF TRBJ1-5 NA TRBV5-1 NA
TGCGCCAGCAGCCATGGACAGGGGCAGCAGTTCTTC CASSHGQGQQFF TRBJ2-1 NA TRBV4-1 TRBD1
TGTGCCAGCAGTGAAGACAGGGGAGGGCAGCCCCAGCATTTT CASSEDRGGQPQHF TRBJ1-5 NA TRBV2 TRBD1
TGTGCCAGCAGTTACTCGAATCCGACGGCAGGGTTGTTCCTGACTTTC CASSYSNPTAGLFLTF TRBJ2-6 NA TRBV6-5 NA
TGCGCCAGCAGCGGGACAGGGATGGACACTGAAGCTTTCTTT CASSGTGMDTEAFF TRBJ1-1 NA TRBV5-1 TRBD1
TGCGCCAGCAGCTTGGCTTATCCAGGGAGCTCCTACGAGCAGTACTTC CASSLAYPGSSYEQYF TRBJ2-7 NA TRBV5-1 NA
TGTGCTAGTGGTTTGGAGCAGGGGATAGCTTTCTTT CASGLEQGIAFF TRBJ1-1 NA TRBV12-5 NA
TGCGCCAGCAGCTACGACAGGGAATCTGGAAACACCATATATTTT CASSYDRESGNTIYF TRBJ1-3 NA TRBV5-1 TRBD1
TGTGCTAGTGGTTTTTTCCACCGGGGCACTGAAGCTTTCTTT CASGFFHRGTEAFF TRBJ1-1 few TRBV12-5 NA
TGCGCCAGCACGGAGGGCTGGGACTATGGCTACACCTTC CASTEGWDYGYTF TRBJ1-2 NA TRBV10-2 NA
TGTGCCAGCAGCCAAGAAGGGGGATGGTCCAGCACAGATACGCAGTATTTT CASSQEGGWSSTDTQYF TRBJ2-3 NA TRBV3-1/TRBV3-2 NA
TGTGCCAGCAGTACCGACAGGGTGATGGAAGCTTTCTTT CASSTDRVMEAFF TRBJ1-1 NA TRBV27 TRBD1
TGTGCTAGTGGGGTTCGTAGCGGGGGACACACAGATACGCAGTATTTT CASGVRSGGHTDTQYF TRBJ2-3 NA TRBV12-5 TRBD2
TGTGCCAGCAGCCTTAGGCTGTCCAATCAGCCCCAGCATTTT CASSLRLSNQPQHF TRBJ1-5 NA TRBV27 NA
TGCGCCAGCAGTGAGTCGACGAGGACCGGGGAGCTGTTTTTT CASSESTRTGELFF TRBJ2-2 NA TRBV10-1 NA
TGTGCCAGCAGCCAGGAATTTTCGACCAATGAGCAGTTCTTC CASSQEFSTNEQFF TRBJ2-1 NA TRBV4-2 NA
TGTGCCAGTAGTATGGCGACAGGCACTGAAGCTTTCTTT CASSMATGTEAFF TRBJ1-1 NA TRBV19 NA
TGTGCCAGCAGTGACGGGACAGGGGGCTCACCCCTCCACTTT CASSDGTGGSPLHF TRBJ1-6 NA TRBV6-4 TRBD1
TGTGCCAGCAGTTCGTCGGGGGGAAATCAGCCCCAGCATTTT CASSSSGGNQPQHF TRBJ1-5 NA TRBV28 NA
TGTGCCAGCAGCTTGGCGGGGGGGCCTCAAGAGACCCAGTACTTC CASSLAGGPQETQYF TRBJ2-5 NA TRBV5-6 TRBD2
TGTGCCAGCAGTTACTCCGCTAGCAACCCAGATACGCAGTATTTT CASSYSASNPDTQYF TRBJ2-3 NA TRBV6-2/TRBV6-3 NA
TGTGCCAGCAGCTTACGGGGGGCAGATACGCAGTATTTT CASSLRGADTQYF TRBJ2-3 NA TRBV13 TRBD2
TGTGCCAGCAGCCCAGAGAGCTCCTACGAGCAGTACTTC CASSPESSYEQYF TRBJ2-7 NA TRBV5-6 NA
TGTGCCAGCAGCTTCTACAGGGACTATGGCTACACCTTC CASSFYRDYGYTF TRBJ1-2 NA TRBV13 NA
TGCGCCAGCAGCCAAGGGGCCCAAAAAGAGTTGAACTCACCCCTCCACTTT CASSQGAQKELNSPLHF TRBJ1-6 NA TRBV4-1 NA
TGTGCCAGCAGTGAAGTCAGTTGGGCAGCTTGGGAGACCCAGTACTTC CASSEVSWAAWETQYF TRBJ2-5 NA TRBV2 NA
TGCGCCAGCAGCCAAGATGGGCCGGAAAGGGGAGATACGCAGTATTTT CASSQDGPERGDTQYF TRBJ2-3 NA TRBV4-1 NA
TGCGCCAGCAGCCATACCCAGAACACTGAAGCTTTCTTT CASSHTQNTEAFF TRBJ1-1 NA TRBV5-1 NA
TGTGCCAGCAGCCCTCAGGGGGGACAGAACAATGAGCAGTTCTTC CASSPQGGQNNEQFF TRBJ2-1 NA TRBV11-3 NA
TGTGCCAGCTCAGCCACAGGGACCCACGGCTACACCTTC CASSATGTHGYTF TRBJ1-2 NA TRBV18 NA
TGTGCCAAACAATCCCGGGACACCGGTGGTGGCTACACCTTC CAKQSRDTGGGYTF TRBJ1-2 NA TRBV28 NA